Each of the 23 T cell receptor beta chains below was sequenced from the same sample in a study of T cell responses to AZD1222 COVID-19 vaccine. Sequencing was performed with immunoSEQ multiplex PCR; in TCRdb, only in-frame clones are kept and a portion is missing. The sample holds approximately 170,000 clones, roughly 89% seen once. This specimen was peripheral blood, taken on day 0 of AZD1222 vaccination. The origin of the receptors is an adult in good health.

This clone was observed once. DNA for the CDR3: TGCGCCAGCAGCCCAGTAGAGGGCCCATGGAACACTGAAGCTTTCTTT. As protein: CASSPVEGPWNTEAFF. V usage is TRBV4-1 and J usage is TRBJ1-1; D remains ambiguous. The V gene's germline CDR1 is MGHRA and CDR2 YSYEKL. V lost 4 bases and J lost 1, with 16 bases in between. This CDR3 region has 16 residues.

The chain couples TRBV29-1 to TRBJ1-3; a weak D match, TRBD1 (5 bases). This CDR3 has 14 amino acids. CDR1 is SQVTM, CDR2 ANQGSEA, per germline. V lost 4 bases and J lost 2, with 12 bases in between. DNA of the CDR3: TGCAGCGTTGGGGGGAGGGAACCTGGAAACACCATATATTTT. This sequence encodes CSVGGREPGNTIYF.

The chain couples TRBV10-3 to TRBJ2-2; 8 bases fit TRBD2. Germline V gene data show CDR1 as ENHRY and CDR2 as SYGVKD. This CDR3 contains 14 residues. J was trimmed by 6 bases and V by 6 bases; bases with no gene match: 6. CDR3 nucleotide sequence: TGTGCCATCAGCACGGGAGGGCCCGCCGGGGAGCTGTTTTTT. The encoded protein is CAISTGGPAGELFF.

The gene calls are TRBV19 and TRBJ1-1, with D unresolved. Germline lookup yields CDR1 LNHDA and CDR2 SQIVND (reference sequence). This CDR3 has 13 amino acids. V was clipped by 1 base and J by 11 bases, with 14 bases between them. CDR3 DNA: TGTGCCAGTAGTATAGGTCCCGCGGACCGGGCTTTCTTT. It specifies CASSIGPADRAFF.

This clone was counted only a few times. The V gene is TRBV24-1, the J gene TRBJ2-7; TRBD1 might be the D (6 bases). From germline, CDR1 is KGHDR and CDR2 SFDVKD. Trimming pared 5 bases from V and 2 bases from J, leaving 15 bases between. The CDR3 spans 15 residues. CDR3 sequence: CATSVPSTGAYEQYF. In DNA, the CDR3 is TGTGCCACCAGTGTTCCCTCGACAGGAGCCTACGAGCAGTACTTC.

The chain recombines TRBV19 with TRBJ2-1, with D uncertain. The CDR3 covers 15 residues. V gave up 6 bases and J gave up 0 bases, with 12 bases separating them. Looked up from germline, CDR1 is LNHDA and CDR2 is SQIVND (reference sequence). CDR3 sequence reads: CASSPILISYNEQFF. The DNA of the CDR3 is TGTGCCAGTAGCCCTATTCTTATCTCCTACAATGAGCAGTTCTTC.

This clone appeared a single time. At the DNA level, this CDR3 is encoded by other sequences in the same sample as well. The V and J genes are TRBV12-3 or TRBV12-4 and TRBJ2-1; D unclear. CDR3 length equals 13 residues. V lost 2 bases and J lost 6, with 8 bases in between. In nucleotides, the CDR3 is TGTGCCAGCAGTTTAACGCACCCCAATGAGCAGTTCTTC. Protein product: CASSLTHPNEQFF.

The chain joins TRBV7-9 to TRBJ1-2; no firm D call. CDR1 is SEHNR, CDR2 FQNEAQ, per germline (reference sequence). The CDR3 has 12 amino acids. The V and J ends lost 10 bases and 4 bases respectively, with 13 bases between them. This CDR3 is CATLPRGYGYTF. In DNA form, the CDR3 reads TGTGCCACCCTCCCTCGCGGCTATGGCTACACCTTC.

This clone is labeled medium-sized. The rearrangement uses TRBV7-2 and TRBJ1-2; D might be TRBD1 (5 bases). The CDR3 sequence is 13 residues long. Germline CDR1 reads SGHTA; CDR2 reads FQGNSA. V was trimmed by 1 base and J by 7 bases, leaving 10 bases between them. The CDR3 DNA is TGTGCCAGCAGCTTAGGGGGCCTCGCTGGCTACACCTTC. It specifies CASSLGGLAGYTF.

The rearrangement links TRBV10-2 to TRBJ1-6; tentative D call: TRBD1 (5 bases). Per the germline V gene, CDR1 is WSHSY and CDR2 is SAAADI. Deletions cut 5 bases from V and 5 bases from J, with 19 bases between. The CDR3 is made up of 17 amino acids. CDR3 DNA: TGCGCCAGCAGTAGGTTAAGAAAAGGGGTGGATAATTCACCCCTCCACTTT. It codes for CASSRLRKGVDNSPLHF.

This chain links TRBV6-1 with TRBJ1-2; TRBD1 is a possible D gene (6 bases). V gave up 1 base and J gave up 1 base, with 19 bases separating them. The CDR3 has 18 residues. CDR1 MNHNS and CDR2 SASEGT come from the germline V gene. CDR3 protein: CASSEGSWGQRVNYGYTF. CDR3 bases: TGTGCCAGCAGTGAAGGGTCGTGGGGGCAGCGCGTTAACTATGGCTACACCTTC.

A single count supports this clone. V and J are TRBV7-2 and TRBJ1-1; possibly TRBD1 for D (5 bases). There are 15 residues in the CDR3. V was shortened by 5 bases and J by 5 bases, with 18 bases between the two germline ends. Germline CDR1 and CDR2: SGHTA and FQGNSA. Here the CDR3 reads CASSLSGWMETEAFF. CDR3 sequence (DNA): TGTGCCAGCAGCCTATCAGGGTGGATGGAAACTGAAGCTTTCTTT.

The chain joins TRBV18 to TRBJ1-6; 7 bases align to TRBD1. Germline trimming cut 5 bases from V and 9 bases from J; bases unmatched to any gene: 4. The CDR3 sequence is 13 residues long. Germline loops: CDR1 KGHSH, CDR2 LQKENI. The CDR3 DNA reads as TGTGCCAGCTCAGCGGACAGGACTTCACCCCTCCACTTT. This sequence encodes CASSADRTSPLHF.

This chain joins TRBV2 and TRBJ2-1; TRBD1 aligns across 7 bases. CDR3 length: 16 residues. V gave up 6 bases and J gave up 0 bases; unmatched junction bases: 8. Germline CDR1 is SNHLY and CDR2 is FYNNEI. In nucleotides, the CDR3 is TGTGCCAGCAGGCGACAGGGACCGCGCTCCTACAATGAGCAGTTCTTC. This encodes CASRRQGPRSYNEQFF.

This chain joins TRBV5-6 and TRBJ1-6; 7 nucleotides align to TRBD1. The CDR3 is 16 amino acids. V gave up 3 bases and J gave up 3 bases; unmatched junction bases: 6. Germline CDR1 and CDR2: SGHDT and YYEEEE. The CDR3 loop reads CASSYDDRDYNSPLHF. In DNA, the CDR3 is TGTGCCAGCAGCTACGATGACAGGGACTATAATTCACCCCTCCACTTT.

This sequence joins TRBV5-1 and TRBJ2-7; TRBD2 is a possible D gene (6 bases). Per germline, CDR1 SGHRS and CDR2 YFSETQ. V was cut by 7 bases and J by 2 bases, with 13 bases left in between. The CDR3 is 13 amino acids. The CDR3 DNA is TGCGCCAGCGCCTATACGGGGGCCTACGAGCAGTACTTC. It codes for CASAYTGAYEQYF.

This chain connects TRBV12-3 or TRBV12-4 to TRBJ2-7; the D gene is possibly TRBD1 (5 bases). Between the trimmed V and J ends, which lost 5 bases and 1 base, there was a span of 9 bases. The CDR3 covers 13 residues. CDR3 DNA: TGTGCCAGCAGTAACACAGGTTCCTACGAGCAGTACTTC. Translating it yields CASSNTGSYEQYF.

The rearrangement joins TRBV15 to TRBJ2-2; D is ambiguous. The CDR3 sequence is 14 residues long. CDR1 LNHNV and CDR2 YYDKDF come from the germline V gene (reference sequence). V shed 1 base and J shed 2 bases, with 5 bases lying between them. CDR3 coding DNA: TGTGCCACCAGCAGAGGCGGTAACACCGGGGAGCTGTTTTTT. This gives the protein CATSRGGNTGELFF.

The V and J genes are TRBV6-5 and TRBJ2-7; 11 bases are a match to TRBD2. This CDR3 is built from 14 residues. With 6 bases clipped from V and 5 bases from J, the junction kept 6 bases outside the gene matches. CDR1 and CDR2 from the germline V gene are MNHEY and SVGAGI. CDR3 DNA: TGTGCCAGCAGATATAGCGGGAGGGCCAACGAGCAGTACTTC. As protein: CASRYSGRANEQYF.

V gene TRBV30 combines with J gene TRBJ2-5; 7 bases are shared with TRBD1. The V gene's germline CDR1 is GTSNPN and CDR2 SVGIG (reference sequence). The V and J ends lost 0 bases and 2 bases, in that order; junction bases with no gene match: 6. The CDR3 contains 15 residues. CDR3 sequence (DNA): TGTGCCTGGAGTGTACACAGGGGAAATCAAGAGACCCAGTACTTC. This translates into CAWSVHRGNQETQYF.

The CDR3: CASSQGLAGAPGGNEQFF. CDR3 DNA: TGTGCCAGCAGCCAGGGACTAGCGGGGGCCCCTGGGGGGAATGAGCAGTTCTTC. V is TRBV3-1 (or the pseudogene TRBV3-2) and J is TRBJ2-1, with 14 bases that match TRBD2. Germline loops: CDR1 LGHDT, CDR2 YNNKEL (reference sequence). V lost 3 bases and J lost 7; bases outside the gene matches: 11. The CDR3 runs to 18 residues.

This chain connects TRBV18 to TRBJ2-7, with D possibly matching TRBD2 (6 bases). The CDR3 has 17 amino acids. Trimming cost V 4 bases and J 4 bases, with 23 bases left between them. Germline loops: CDR1 KGHSH, CDR2 LQKENI. The CDR3 bases are TGTGCCAGCTCACTGGCCTCATCCCGGACTACAACTTACGAGCAGTACTTC. Translating it yields CASSLASSRTTTYEQYF.

V is TRBV7-3 and J is TRBJ2-7; TRBD2 agrees at 14 bases. Germline CDR1 and CDR2: SGHTA and FQGTGA. This CDR3 region has 15 residues. V lost 3 bases to trimming and J lost 6 bases; unmatched junction nucleotides: 4. The CDR3 is CASSLGLAGAPEQYF. CDR3 in DNA: TGTGCCAGCAGCTTGGGACTAGCGGGAGCACCCGAGCAGTACTTC.